These T cell receptor beta chains were read from a single sample in a study of spatial heterogeneity in lung cancer. TCRdb passed the 5' RACE reads through MiXCR, listing each CDR3 protein once. The sample records 95,000 to 130,000 distinct CDR3 sequences, 10% to 15% being singletons. The sample in question was PBMCs, obtained at follow-up. The receptor source for this set is a male donor with early-stage non-small cell lung cancer. Both conserved end residues are part of each CDR3. Each record gives: clone size, D gene, J gene, V gene, CDR3 DNA, CDR3 protein. The D gene is left open where the match is weak. Rows give clone size only sometimes, using once, few, many, or a class for an expanded clone.

. . TRBJ2-2 TRBV30 TGTGCCTGGAGTGTAGGGCAGAACACCGGGGAGCTGTTTTTT CAWSVGQNTGELFF
few . TRBJ1-1 TRBV29-1 TGCAGCGTTGAAGATCCTGGGTGGGGGACTGAAGCTTTCTTT CSVEDPGWGTEAFF
. TRBD1 TRBJ2-3 TRBV10-3 TGTGCCATCAGCCGGGACAGGGGGCAAGGAGATACGCAGTATTTT CAISRDRGQGDTQYF
many . TRBJ2-5 TRBV6-5 TGTGCCAGCGGGCTCTCGGGGGCGGTGGAGACCCAGTACTTC CASGLSGAVETQYF
few . TRBJ1-1 TRBV30 TGTGCCTGGAGTGTCCTTTCCTCAAAGCCCCCTGAAGCTTTCTTT CAWSVLSSKPPEAFF
few TRBD2 TRBJ2-2 TRBV7-9 TGTGCCAGCAGCTCGCCTAGCGGGGGGGCCTCCGGGGAGCTGTTTTTT CASSSPSGGASGELFF
. TRBD1 TRBJ1-1 TRBV18 TGTGCCAGCTCCTTTACAGGGGACATGAACACTGAAGCTTTCTTT CASSFTGDMNTEAFF
. TRBD1 TRBJ1-1 TRBV6-6 TGTGCCAGCAGTCGTACGAGACAGGGCGAGGATGAAGCTTTCTTT CASSRTRQGEDEAFF
many TRBD1 TRBJ2-4 TRBV20-1 TGCAGTGCTGTGGACAGGGTGCTAGCCAAAAACATTCAGTACTTC CSAVDRVLAKNIQYF
. TRBD1 TRBJ2-1 TRBV6-5 TGTGCCAGCAGTTACGACCCGGACAGGGGATGGCAGTTCTTC CASSYDPDRGWQFF
many TRBD1 TRBJ1-2 TRBV28 TGTGCCAGCAGTCTCACGACAGGGGCAGGGGGCTACACCTTC CASSLTTGAGGYTF
few . TRBJ2-2 TRBV11-2 TGTGCCAGCAGCTCGCAACTGAACACCGGGGAGCTGTTTTTT CASSSQLNTGELFF
many . TRBJ1-5 TRBV6-6 TGTGCCAGCAGTTACCGTGTCGTCGGCAATCAGCCCCAGCATTTT CASSYRVVGNQPQHF
. . TRBJ1-5 TRBV6-2/TRBV6-3 TGTGCCAGCACTAACGGCCTCCTGGGGAGCAATCAGCCCCAGCATTTT CASTNGLLGSNQPQHF
many TRBD1 TRBJ1-2 TRBV6-5 TGTGCCAGCAGTTACACCAGGGGGCCCGTCTATGGCTACACCTTC CASSYTRGPVYGYTF
. TRBD1 TRBJ2-1 TRBV12-3/TRBV12-4 TGTGCCAGCAGACACCGGGACAGGCCCTACAATGAGCAGTTCTTC CASRHRDRPYNEQFF
. TRBD2 TRBJ2-3 TRBV20-1 TGCAGTGCACTTTATGGACTAGCGGGGGCGGATACGCAGTATTTT CSALYGLAGADTQYF
. . TRBJ1-6 TRBV12-3/TRBV12-4 TGTGCCAGCAGTTTATCGGGGGGCGGCTCTAATTCACCCCTCCACTTT CASSLSGGGSNSPLHF
. . TRBJ2-2 TRBV4-1 TGCGCCAGCACCTCCGGCACTAACACCGGGGAGCTGTTTTTT CASTSGTNTGELFF
. TRBD1 TRBJ2-7 TRBV7-9 TGTGCCAGCAGCTTAGGCACAGGGGGACAGACCTACGAGCAGTACTTC CASSLGTGGQTYEQYF
few . TRBJ1-6 TRBV6-5 TGTGCCAGCCGTGGGGTGGGCTCCTATAATTCACCCCTCCACTTT CASRGVGSYNSPLHF
many . TRBJ2-3 TRBV10-3 TGTGCCATCAGTGATACGGGGATGGGAAGCACAGATACGCAGTATTTT CAISDTGMGSTDTQYF
few TRBD1 TRBJ2-6 TRBV10-1 TGCGCCAGCACCGCTACAGGGGACCCTGTAGCCAACGTCCTGACTTTC CASTATGDPVANVLTF
few . TRBJ2-7 TRBV4-1 TGCGCCAGCAGCCAAGAACAGGGCGCCGGTACCTACGAGCAGTACTTC CASSQEQGAGTYEQYF
few . TRBJ2-7 TRBV11-3 TGTGCCAGCAAGGAGGGCAGGGTGAGCTCCTACGAGCAGTACTTC CASKEGRVSSYEQYF
many TRBD1 TRBJ2-5 TRBV20-1 TGCAGTGCTAGAGACGGGACAGACCCCCAAGAGACCCAGTACTTC CSARDGTDPQETQYF
few . TRBJ1-1 TRBV6-1 TGTGCCAGCAGTGATTCCTGGGGCACTGAAGCTTTCTTT CASSDSWGTEAFF